This T cell receptor beta chain was sequenced in a study of T and B cells in COVID-19 patients. About the research overall: Blood was sampled from COVID-19 patients who were either actively infected or recovered. Median age was approximately 34 years in the recovered cohort and around 64 years in the active-infection cohort.

The study, taken as a whole, reports: Of 2,331 TCR clusters found only in the recovered cohort, fewer than 35 had low generation probability.

As regards this clonotype: Its antigen is not identified.

BIOMED2 TRB-A/B primer pools were used in multiplex TRB PCR. Via MiXCR, TCRdb re-called the multiplex PCR reads, giving one row per CDR3 protein. The sample lists about 3,800 distinct CDR3 sequences; approximately 20% were seen once. After removal of 5 bases from V and 0 bases from J, the junction contained 9 bases not matched to a gene. The CDR3 extends over 17 amino acids. Each TRB amplification used roughly 250-550 ng of genomic DNA from blood. The chain is built from TRBV12-3 or TRBV12-4 and TRBJ1-4, with 7 positions matching TRBD1. The specimen was blood. The receptor was isolated from a human donor with active COVID-19. Here the CDR3 DNA reads TGTGCCAGCAGTGACGGGACAGCTTTGACAACTAATGAAAAACTGTTTTTT. Protein sequence: CASSDGTALTTNEKLFF.